This T cell receptor beta chain was sequenced in a study of blood T cells in healthy people across ages. The study's findings and limits: PBMCs that were unsorted prevented a conclusive naive versus antigen-experienced comparison.

Next came a second PCR, run for about 6 to 11 cycles, which used a sample-barcoded 5' primer along with a J-beta primer mix. No fewer than 3 million CDR3-containing paired-end reads came from each sample. TCRdb processed the 5' RACE reads anew with MiXCR; each CDR3 protein has one entry. The profile covers approximately 900,000 distinct CDR3 sequences, with about 48% appearing a single time and under 15% taken by the ten largest. This CDR3 has 14 amino acids. Germline V lookup: CDR1 SGHNT, CDR2 YYREEE (reference sequence). The V segment lost 0 bases and the J segment 9 bases; nucleotides outside the gene matches: 7. About this clonotype itself: Its specificity is unknown.

The receptor's source is a young man in good health. The sequencing sample was made of blood. V is TRBV5-4 and J is TRBJ2-3; 7 bases fit TRBD1. CDR3 sequence reads: CASSLDRGDWTQYF. The CDR3 region has the DNA TGTGCCAGCAGCTTGGACAGGGGAGATTGGACGCAGTATTTT.